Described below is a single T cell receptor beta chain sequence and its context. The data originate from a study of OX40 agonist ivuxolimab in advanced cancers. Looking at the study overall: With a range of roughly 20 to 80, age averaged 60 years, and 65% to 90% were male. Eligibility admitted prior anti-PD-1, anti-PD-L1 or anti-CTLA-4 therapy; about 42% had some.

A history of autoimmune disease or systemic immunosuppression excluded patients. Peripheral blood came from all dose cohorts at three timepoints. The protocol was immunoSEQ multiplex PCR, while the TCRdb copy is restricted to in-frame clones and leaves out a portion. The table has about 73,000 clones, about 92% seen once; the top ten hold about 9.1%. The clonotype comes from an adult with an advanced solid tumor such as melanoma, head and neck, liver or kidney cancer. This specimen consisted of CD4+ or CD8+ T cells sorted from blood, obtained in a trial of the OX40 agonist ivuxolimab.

CDR3 sequence (DNA): TGCGCCAGCAGCTGGGACTCCTTTCCCACAGATACGCAGTATTTT. Its protein is CASSWDSFPTDTQYF. The chain combines TRBV5-1 with TRBJ2-3; TRBD2 might be the D (6 bases). Germline loops: CDR1 SGHRS, CDR2 YFSETQ. V gave up 3 bases and J gave up 2 bases, with 13 bases separating them. This CDR3 is built from 15 residues. The full variable domain, with the rest looked up from reference TRBV5-1 and TRBJ2-3, is KAGVTQTPRYLIKTRGQQVTLSCSPISGHRSVSWYQQTPGQGLQFLFEYFSETQRNKGNFPGRFSGRQFSNSRSEMNVSTLELGDSALYLCASSWDSFPTDTQYFGPGTRLTVL.